These 5 T cell receptor beta chains were sequenced from one sample in a study of cytomegalovirus exposure and HLA in healthy donors. PCR primers comprised 60 Vbeta and 13 Jbeta primers. The table came from immunoSEQ multiplex PCR; TCRdb's copy has only in-frame clones and leaves some out. The sample consists of under 200,000 clones, 68% of them appearing once. Sequenced sample: PBMCs. These TCRs come from a woman aged 40 to 49 in good health and CMV-seropositive.

The chain uses TRBV5-4 and TRBJ2-3; possibly TRBD1 for D (6 bases). Germline CDR1 is SGHNT and CDR2 is YYREEE (reference sequence). The CDR3 sequence is 15 residues long. The V and J ends lost 0 bases and 1 base respectively, with 9 bases between them. This CDR3 is CASSLGGPRTDTQYF. CDR3 in DNA: TGTGCCAGCAGCTTGGGGGGGCCCCGCACAGATACGCAGTATTTT.

The chain combines TRBV6-5 with TRBJ1-2, with TRBD1 matching over 7 bases. With 8 bases clipped from V and 4 bases from J, the junction kept 7 bases outside the gene matches. CDR3 length: 13 amino acids. The germline gives CDR1 MNHEY, CDR2 SVGAGI. The CDR3 region is CASQVGDSYGYTF. CDR3 bases: TGTGCCAGCCAAGTAGGGGACAGCTATGGCTACACCTTC.

The rearrangement uses TRBV18 and TRBJ2-5; 11 positions match TRBD2. The end of the DNA is better explained by TRBJ2-7, so the J call may be wrong. The CDR3 is made up of 15 amino acids. CDR1 is KGHSH and CDR2 is LQKENI in the germline V gene. The CDR3 sequence is CASSPGLAASYEQYF. The CDR3 nucleotides are TGTGCCAGCTCCCCGGGACTAGCGGCCTCCTACGAGCAGTACTTC.

The rearrangement links TRBV19 to TRBJ2-4; a possible D gene is TRBD1 (6 bases). The CDR3 consists of 15 residues. Germline V gene data show CDR1 as LNHDA and CDR2 as SQIVND (reference sequence). V lost 5 bases, J lost 1 base, and 12 bases lay in between. The CDR3 loop is CASSPYQGAKNIQYF. The CDR3 DNA reads as TGTGCCAGTAGTCCCTACCAGGGGGCCAAAAACATTCAGTACTTC.

The J gene is TRBJ2-7, the V gene TRBV5-4, with 7 bases fitting TRBD2. CDR1 and CDR2 (germline): SGHNT, YYREEE (reference sequence). This CDR3 region has 15 residues. The V segment lost 1 base and the J segment 1 base; nucleotides outside the gene matches: 5. CDR3 bases: TGTGCCAGCAGCTTGTCGGGACTACAATCCTACGAGCAGTACTTC. This translates into CASSLSGLQSYEQYF.